This TCR beta chain was found in a study of cytomegalovirus exposure and HLA in healthy donors. Germline lookup yields CDR1 LNHDA and CDR2 SQIVND (reference sequence). The CDR3 extends over 14 amino acids. V trimming: 4 bases; J trimming: 8 bases; junction bases outside the gene matches: 8. It was with 60 Vbeta and 13 Jbeta primers that the PCR ran. Profiling relied on immunoSEQ multiplex PCR, and the TCRdb table lists in-frame clones only, not all of them. The data hold around 65,000 clones, with around 86% observed a single time. Sequenced: PBMCs. The sequence came from a female donor in good health and CMV-seronegative. V gene TRBV19 combines with J gene TRBJ1-1; 9 nucleotides line up with TRBD1. The CDR3 DNA reads TGTGCCAGTAGTACAACAGGGGGCCGTATGGAAGCTTTCTTT. Encoded protein: CASSTTGGRMEAFF.